The 14 T cell receptor beta chains listed next were all sequenced from one sample in a study of T cell changes during pregnancy in multiple sclerosis. This table comes from immunoSEQ multiplex PCR, and its TCRdb copy is limited to in-frame clones, with some not included. The sample lists tens of thousands of clones, about 89% occurring once. This sample comprised CD4+ T cells from peripheral blood mononuclear cells, obtained in the first trimester of pregnancy. Receptor source: a female donor with multiple sclerosis, enrolled in a pregnancy study.

The CDR3 sequence: CASSWAELNTEAFF. The CDR3 nucleotides read TGTGCCAGCTCATGGGCAGAACTGAACACTGAAGCTTTCTTT. The V gene is TRBV18, the J gene TRBJ1-1; D gene unclear. Trimming took off 5 bases at V and 0 bases at J, with 10 bases between the two ends. This CDR3 spans 14 amino acids. Germline CDR1 and CDR2: KGHSH and LQKENI.

This clone has only one observation. This chain connects TRBV6-1 to TRBJ1-1; the D gene is possibly TRBD1 (5 bases). V lost 7 bases, J lost 1 base, and 16 bases lay in between. Germline V lookup: CDR1 MNHNS, CDR2 SASEGT. The CDR3 is 15 amino acids. The CDR3 here is CASISHETGNTEAFF. The DNA of the CDR3 is TGTGCCAGCATATCCCACGAAACAGGGAACACTGAAGCTTTCTTT.

This chain uses TRBV5-1 with TRBJ2-1; 13 nucleotides agree with TRBD2. J gave up 0 bases and V 2 bases, and 8 bases lay outside the gene matches. Germline V gene sequence: CDR1 SGHRS, CDR2 YFSETQ. The CDR3 covers 19 residues. CDR3 loop: CASSFEGGLAGSSYNEQFF. The CDR3 nucleotides are TGCGCCAGCAGCTTTGAGGGGGGACTAGCGGGGAGCTCCTACAATGAGCAGTTCTTC.

V and J are TRBV14 and TRBJ2-1, with D perhaps TRBD2 (5 bases). Trimming took 0 bases from V and 4 from J, leaving 10 bases between them. The CDR3 sequence is 15 residues long. The germline V gene encodes CDR1 SGHDN and CDR2 FVKESK. CDR3 amino acids: CASSQERVIYNEQFF. The CDR3, as DNA: TGTGCCAGCAGCCAAGAGCGGGTAATATACAATGAGCAGTTCTTC. Variable domain in full (rest from reference TRBV14 and TRBJ2-1): EAGVTQFPSHSVIEKGQTVTLRCDPISGHDNLYWYRRVMGKEIKFLLHFVKESKQDESGMPNNRFLAERTGGTYSTLKVQPAELEDSGVYFCASSQERVIYNEQFFGPGTRLTVL.

The chain couples TRBV5-1 to TRBJ1-1; 7 bases are shared with TRBD1. Germline V gene data show CDR1 as SGHRS and CDR2 as YFSETQ. The CDR3 loop spans 17 amino acids. With 3 bases clipped from V and 0 bases from J, the junction kept 11 bases outside the gene matches. The CDR3 region is CASSWGQSGILNTEAFF. In nucleotides, the CDR3 is TGCGCCAGCAGCTGGGGACAGTCCGGCATCCTGAACACTGAAGCTTTCTTT.

This chain links TRBV5-8 with TRBJ1-2; a possible D gene is TRBD1 (6 bases). The CDR3 loop spans 15 amino acids. Germline V gene sequence: CDR1 SGHTS, CDR2 YDEGEE. V was pared by 0 bases and J by 2 bases, with 11 bases between. CDR3 residues: CASSLAWGRNYGYTF. CDR3 bases: TGTGCCAGCAGCTTGGCCTGGGGGCGGAACTATGGCTACACCTTC.

The CDR3 sequence: CASSETGQGDTEAFF. For the CDR3, the DNA is TGTGCCAGCAGTGAAACCGGACAGGGGGACACTGAAGCTTTCTTT. The V and J genes are TRBV28 and TRBJ1-1; 10 nucleotides align to TRBD1. CDR3 length equals 15 residues. The J segment lost 3 bases and the V segment lost 5 bases, leaving 6 bases of the junction unmatched. Germline CDR1 reads MDHEN; CDR2 reads SYDVKM.

V and J are TRBV11-2 and TRBJ2-1, with 7 bases fitting TRBD2. The CDR3 runs 16 residues. Germline lookup yields CDR1 SGHAT and CDR2 FQNNGV. With V trimmed by 4 bases and J by 9 bases, 15 bases remained unmatched. CDR3 loop: CASSSTGLVERGEQFF. The CDR3 DNA reads as TGTGCCAGCAGCTCCACCGGACTAGTTGAAAGGGGTGAGCAGTTCTTC.

A few counts support this clone. J is TRBJ1-2 and V is TRBV30; TRBD1 aligns across 10 bases. CDR1 GTSNPN and CDR2 SVGIG come from the germline V gene (reference sequence). Trimming removed 3 bases from V and 3 bases from J; junction bases left unmatched: 7. The CDR3 loop spans 15 amino acids. The CDR3 region has the DNA TGTGCCTGGAGACCCCCGGGACAGGGGCACTATGGCTACACCTTC. It is translated as CAWRPPGQGHYGYTF.

The rearrangement uses TRBV6-5 and TRBJ1-2; D not certain. This CDR3 is built from 13 residues. In germline, CDR1 is MNHEY, CDR2 SVGAGI. The V and J ends lost 4 bases and 1 base respectively, with 7 bases between them. In nucleotides, the CDR3 is TGTGCCAGCAGTTTCTACAGTAACTATGGCTACACCTTC. This translates into CASSFYSNYGYTF.

The V gene is TRBV7-2, the J gene TRBJ2-7; 11 positions agree with TRBD2. The germline V gene has CDR1 SGHTA and CDR2 FQGNSA. The CDR3 is 14 residues long. V lost 1 base and J lost 10; bases outside the gene matches: 6. The CDR3 protein is CASSLGLAGYRQYF. CDR3 nucleotides: TGTGCCAGCAGCTTAGGACTAGCGGGATACCGTCAGTACTTC.

The chain carries TRBV7-2 and TRBJ1-2; tentatively, D is TRBD1 (6 bases). The germline V and J ends were trimmed by 5 bases and 8 bases, with 18 bases remaining between them. CDR1 and CDR2 (germline): SGHTA, FQGNSA. The CDR3 covers 14 residues. The CDR3 DNA follows: TGTGCCAGCAGCCAGGTCGGGGGGCTAGGGGGCTACACCTTC. Its translation: CASSQVGGLGGYTF.

The V and J genes are TRBV6-6 and TRBJ2-1; 11 positions match TRBD2. The ends lost 5 bases at V and 4 bases at J; junction bases unmatched: 7. CDR3 length equals 16 residues. Germline CDR1 reads MNHNY; CDR2 reads SVGAGI (reference sequence). CDR3 region: CASSARTSGRYNEQFF. As DNA, the CDR3 is TGTGCCAGCAGTGCCCGGACTAGCGGGCGTTACAATGAGCAGTTCTTC.

The chain joins TRBV6-1 to TRBJ1-2; TRBD1 aligns across 7 bases. CDR3 length: 13 residues. In germline, CDR1 is MNHNS, CDR2 SASEGT. Unmatched junction bases numbered 5, after V lost 2 bases and J lost 8 bases. This chain's CDR3 is CASSENRGHGYTF. The CDR3 bases are TGTGCCAGCAGTGAAAACAGGGGCCACGGCTACACCTTC.